This TCR beta chain came from a study of PD-1 blockade in classical Hodgkin lymphoma (dated by TCRdb to between 2020 and 2021). At the level of the whole study: Nivolumab dosing was 3 mg/kg intravenously every 2 weeks, continuing until either disease progression or unacceptable toxicity. To define a peripheral blood immune signature of response to PD-1 blockade in classical Hodgkin lymphoma, the study combined TCR beta sequencing with CyTOF. The paper as a whole reports these results and caveats: Baseline TCR diversity was reported to be lower in newly diagnosed patients than in healthy donors, and even lower in relapsed/refractory patients. Diversity was lower in patients who began nivolumab less than 1 year after ASCT, so these patients were left out of later analyses to avoid confounding by immune reconstitution. Only a single clinical trial cohort was studied, and what caused the repertoire differences, possibly disease activity or prior therapy, remained undefined. CD4+ but not CD8+ TCR diversity rose significantly by C4D1 (p=0.0027 vs p=0.16), most apparent in complete responders (p=0.02). Trial patients achieving complete response had baseline diversity similar to newly diagnosed patients, whereas partial responders and progressors had significantly lower diversity.

According to the study, the label for this sample's time point signals: cycle 4 day 1 (C4D1), after 6 weeks of nivolumab. All trial patients had relapsed after autologous stem cell transplantation, with cohorts A, B and C differing in prior brentuximab vedotin exposure. A total of over 55 patients with relapsed/refractory classical Hodgkin lymphoma made up the trial cohort, and each patient's best overall response was complete response, partial response or progressive disease. Single-agent nivolumab was administered to trial patients in the multi-cohort phase II CheckMate 205 trial. An independent review committee assessed best overall response using the 2007 International Working Group response criteria. Trial PBMCs were obtained immediately prior to nivolumab initiation (C1D1) and on therapy at cycle 2 day 1 and cycle 4 day 1. Peripheral blood was collected in 8 mL Vacutainer Cell Preparation Tubes, from which PBMCs were isolated by centrifugation and then cryopreserved.

Comments on this clone: Its specific antigen is unknown. Base quality data are lacking; no much larger clone is found one base away.

The CDR3 runs 14 amino acids, cysteine and phenylalanine included. The sequence is cut down to CDR3 DNA, 42 bases in frame from base 1. V is cut back by 4 bases and J by 0 bases, with 0 bases in the junction unmatched. Sequences MRHNA (CDR1) and SNTAGT (CDR2) are obtained from the germline V gene. The Qiagen DNeasy kit was used to extract genomic DNA from unsorted PBMCs and from the negatively selected CD4+ and CD8+ fractions. Amplification of TCR beta CDR3 regions was done by immunoSEQ multiplex PCR with primers that anneal to V and J segments. A synthetic immune receptor repertoire was used to minimize amplification bias, and any remaining bias was removed computationally after sequencing. Per the original workflow: Custom Python scripts were used to quantify repertoire diversity as the Shannon entropy index. The unsorted, CD4+ and CD8+ repertoires were each analyzed separately, with the exception of combined analyses, where CD4+ and CD8+ sequences were merged in silico. Clonal expansion was defined as a frequency increase of at least 2-fold after treatment compared with C1D1, and clones undetected at baseline were assigned a pseudocount of 0.5. Singleton clones were defined as clones with 0 or 1 copy at C1D1, and non-singleton clones were defined as clones with 2 or more copies. Clones expanded in unsorted samples were assigned a CD4+, CD8+ or unknown annotation through matching of protein sequences in sorted samples from the same patient. Wilcoxon tests were applied to paired samples to test diversity changes from C1D1 to C4D1. TCRdb's version of the immuneACCESS table is confined to in-frame rearrangements and falls short of the full clone set. An unresolved V gene accounts for under half of the shortfall where checked; the remainder is of unknown origin. The V and J calls and the clone size are those of that table, but D and trimming were determined from the DNA. This sample lists tens of thousands of clones; around four fifths were detected once. Jointly, the top ten make up around 12% of the sample.

The chain is assembled from TRBV6-4 and TRBJ2-3; 8 junctional bases match TRBD2. Sequencing was performed on peripheral blood mononuclear cells (PBMCs), taken before the fourth cycle of nivolumab. The sequence came from a human donor with classical Hodgkin lymphoma. CDR3 region: CASSASGSTDTQYF. The nucleotides read TGTGCCAGCAGTGCTAGCGGGAGCACAGATACGCAGTATTTT.